A single sample gave rise to the 9 T cell receptor beta chains below, sequenced in a study of blood T cell repertoires in COVID-19. Profiling relied on immunoSEQ multiplex PCR, and the TCRdb table lists in-frame clones only, not all of them. The sample records more than 200,000 clones, 70% to 85% being singletons. Sample: peripheral blood. The receptor set was obtained from a woman in her 40s who had recovered from COVID-19.

The rearrangement joins TRBV9 to TRBJ1-5, with a tentative D call TRBD1 (5 bases). Trimming took 0 bases from V and 6 from J, leaving 10 bases between them. This CDR3 contains 14 residues. CDR1 and CDR2 from the germline V gene are SGDLS and YYNGEE. CDR3 region: CASSVGQGSQPQHF. In nucleotides, the CDR3 is TGTGCCAGCAGCGTAGGGCAGGGAAGTCAGCCCCAGCATTTT.

This clone was seen just once. The same CDR3 also results from other DNA sequences found in this sample. V is TRBV18 and J is TRBJ1-5; D ambiguous. This CDR3 has 12 amino acids. CDR1 is KGHSH, CDR2 LQKENI, per germline. Trimming cost V 6 bases and J 1 base, with 4 bases left between them. The CDR3 DNA reads as TGTGCCAGCTCCGGGAGCAATCAGCCCCAGCATTTT. Protein: CASSGSNQPQHF.

This clone was observed at least ten times. This sequence joins TRBV6-5 and TRBJ1-6, with a tentative D call TRBD1 (5 bases). CDR3 length equals 15 residues. Trimming cost V 1 base and J 7 bases, with 11 bases left between them. Germline V gives CDR1 MNHEY, CDR2 SVGAGI. CDR3 in DNA: TGTGCCAGCAGTTACTTACAGGTTGAGAATTCACCCCTCCACTTT. Translating gives CASSYLQVENSPLHF.

The chain has TRBV19 and TRBJ1-2; 9 bases are a match to TRBD1. The CDR3 totals 16 residues. CDR1 LNHDA and CDR2 SQIVND come from the germline V gene (reference sequence). Germline trimming cut 0 bases from V and 1 base from J; bases unmatched to any gene: 3. The CDR3, as DNA: TGTGCCAGTAGTATAGAAACGGGACAGGGTAACTATGGCTACACCTTC. Protein sequence: CASSIETGQGNYGYTF.

This clone was observed once. The rearrangement uses TRBV5-1 and TRBJ2-1, with D possibly being TRBD2 (5 bases). V was trimmed by 0 bases and J by 3 bases, leaving 7 bases between them. CDR3 length equals 14 residues. Germline lookup yields CDR1 SGHRS and CDR2 YFSETQ. The CDR3 region is CASSLAGNYNEQFF. The CDR3, as DNA: TGCGCCAGCAGCTTGGCCGGGAACTACAATGAGCAGTTCTTC.

The CDR3 sequence is CASSRTVFSGNTIYF. CDR3 coding DNA: TGCGCCAGCAGCCGGACAGTCTTCTCTGGAAACACCATATATTTT. The chain uses TRBV4-3 and TRBJ1-3, with TRBD1 as a possible D gene (6 bases). Germline V lookup: CDR1 LGHNA, CDR2 YSLEER. V was clipped by 4 bases and J by 0 bases, with 10 bases between them. The CDR3 extends over 15 amino acids.

The gene calls are TRBV6-6 and TRBJ2-3, with a weak D call TRBD1 (5 bases). Trimming left V 5 bases short and J 6 bases short, with 15 bases between. Germline-derived CDR1 and CDR2 are MNHNY and SVGAGI (reference sequence). There are 14 residues in the CDR3. The CDR3 is CASSPAVGRDTQYF. The DNA of the CDR3 is TGTGCCAGCAGTCCCGCAGTGGGGCGGGATACGCAGTATTTT.

The chain is built from TRBV5-1 and TRBJ1-2; D might be TRBD1 (6 bases). CDR1 is SGHRS and CDR2 is YFSETQ in the germline V gene. This CDR3 spans 13 amino acids. Trimming stripped 0 bases from V and 8 bases from J, with 11 bases between. The CDR3 bases are TGCGCCAGCAGCTTGGAAAGGGGGGGAGGCTACACCTTC. Amino acid sequence: CASSLERGGGYTF.

V is TRBV6-6 and J is TRBJ1-5, with unresolved D. CDR1 is MNHNY, CDR2 SVGAGI, per germline (reference sequence). Trimming removed 5 bases from V and 3 bases from J, with 8 bases in between. The CDR3 length is 13 residues. CDR3 bases: TGTGCCAGCAGTCGGACTTTCAATCAGCCCCAGCATTTT. This gives the protein CASSRTFNQPQHF.